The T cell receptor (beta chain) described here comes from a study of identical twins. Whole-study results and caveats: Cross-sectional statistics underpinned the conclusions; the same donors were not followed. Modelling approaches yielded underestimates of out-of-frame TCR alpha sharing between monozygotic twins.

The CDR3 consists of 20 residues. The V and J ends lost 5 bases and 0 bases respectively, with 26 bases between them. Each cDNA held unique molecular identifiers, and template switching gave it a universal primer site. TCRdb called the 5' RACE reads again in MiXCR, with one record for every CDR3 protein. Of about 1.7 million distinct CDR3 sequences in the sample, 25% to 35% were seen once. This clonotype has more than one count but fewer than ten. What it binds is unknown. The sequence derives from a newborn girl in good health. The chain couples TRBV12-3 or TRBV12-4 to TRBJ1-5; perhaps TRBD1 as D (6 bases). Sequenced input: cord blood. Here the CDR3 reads CASSPSQRDLGGYSNQPQHF. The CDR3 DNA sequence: TGTGCCAGCAGTCCCTCGCAACGGGATCTAGGGGGGTATAGCAATCAGCCCCAGCATTTT.